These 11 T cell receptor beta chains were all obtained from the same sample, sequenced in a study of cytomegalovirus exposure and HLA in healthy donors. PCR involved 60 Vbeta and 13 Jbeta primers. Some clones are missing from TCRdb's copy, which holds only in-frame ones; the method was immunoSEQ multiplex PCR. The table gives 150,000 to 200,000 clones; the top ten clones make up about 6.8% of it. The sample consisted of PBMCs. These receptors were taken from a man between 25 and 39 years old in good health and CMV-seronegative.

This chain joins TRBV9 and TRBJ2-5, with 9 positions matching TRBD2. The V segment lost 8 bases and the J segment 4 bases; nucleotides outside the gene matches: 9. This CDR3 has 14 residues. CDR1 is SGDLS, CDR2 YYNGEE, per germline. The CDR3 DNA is TGTGCCAGTAATATAGCGGGAGTGGGAGAGACCCAGTACTTC. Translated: CASNIAGVGETQYF.

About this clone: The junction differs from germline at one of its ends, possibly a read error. CDR3 in amino acids: CSVEGTGGRANTEAFF. CDR3 bases: TGCAGCGTGGAAGGGACAGGGGGGAGGGCGAACACTGAAGCTTTCTTT. The chain couples TRBV29-1 to TRBJ1-1; TRBD1 agrees at 11 bases. The CDR3 runs to 16 residues. The germline V gene has CDR1 SQVTM and CDR2 ANQGSEA.

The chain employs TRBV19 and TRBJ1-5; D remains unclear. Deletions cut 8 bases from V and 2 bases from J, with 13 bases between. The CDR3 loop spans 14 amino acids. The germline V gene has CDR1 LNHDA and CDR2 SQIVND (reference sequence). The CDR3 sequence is CASAGGRGNQPQHF. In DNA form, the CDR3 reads TGTGCCAGTGCGGGAGGGAGGGGCAATCAGCCCCAGCATTTT.

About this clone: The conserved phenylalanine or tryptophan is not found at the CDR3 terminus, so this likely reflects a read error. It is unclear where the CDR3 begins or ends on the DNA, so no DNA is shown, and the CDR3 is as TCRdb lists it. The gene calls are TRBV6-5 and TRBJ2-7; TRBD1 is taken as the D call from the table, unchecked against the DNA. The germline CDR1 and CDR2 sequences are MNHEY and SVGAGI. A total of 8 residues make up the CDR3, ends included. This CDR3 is CATTRWAS.

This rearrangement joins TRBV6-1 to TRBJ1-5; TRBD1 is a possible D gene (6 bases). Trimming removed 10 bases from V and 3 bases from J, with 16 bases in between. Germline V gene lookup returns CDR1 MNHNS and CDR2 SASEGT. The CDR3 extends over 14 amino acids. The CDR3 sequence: CAIGRGGSNQPQHF. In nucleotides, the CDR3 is TGTGCCATAGGCCGGGGGGGCTCCAATCAGCCCCAGCATTTT.

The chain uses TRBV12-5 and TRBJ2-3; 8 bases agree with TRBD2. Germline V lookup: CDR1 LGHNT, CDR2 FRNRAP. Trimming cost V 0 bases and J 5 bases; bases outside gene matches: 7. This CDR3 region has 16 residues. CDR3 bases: TGTGCTAGTGGTTTGGTAATCTCGCGGGGGGTAGATACGCAGTATTTT. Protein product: CASGLVISRGVDTQYF. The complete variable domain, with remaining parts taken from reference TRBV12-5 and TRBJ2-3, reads DARVTQTPRHKVTEMGQEVTMRCQPILGHNTVFWYRQTMMQGLELLAYFRNRAPLDDSGMPKDRFSAEMPDATLATLKIQPSEPRDSAVYFCASGLVISRGVDTQYFGPGTRLTVL.

The CDR3 nucleotides are TGCAGCGTTGGGGGGACTAGCGGGAGCGGGAACATTCAGTACTTC. This codes for CSVGGTSGSGNIQYF. The chain is built from TRBV29-1 and TRBJ2-4, with 14 nucleotides matching TRBD2. CDR1 is SQVTM and CDR2 is ANQGSEA in the germline V gene. CDR3 length: 15 residues. J was trimmed by 7 bases and V by 4 bases; bases with no gene match: 6.

Written as DNA, the CDR3 is TGTGCCAGCTCACTCGGACAGGGGGGGACTGAAGCTTTCTTT. Translating gives CASSLGQGGTEAFF. The rearrangement links TRBV18 to TRBJ1-1, with TRBD1 matching 10 bases. The germline V gene encodes CDR1 KGHSH and CDR2 LQKENI. The CDR3 has 14 residues. The J segment lost 5 bases and the V segment lost 4 bases, leaving 4 bases of the junction unmatched.

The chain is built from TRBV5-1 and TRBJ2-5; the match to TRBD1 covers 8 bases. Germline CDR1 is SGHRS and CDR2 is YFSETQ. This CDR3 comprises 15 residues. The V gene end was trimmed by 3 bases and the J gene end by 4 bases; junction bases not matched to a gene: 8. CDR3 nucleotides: TGCGCCAGCAGCTGGGGGGACAGGCGAGGAGAGACCCAGTACTTC. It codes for CASSWGDRRGETQYF.

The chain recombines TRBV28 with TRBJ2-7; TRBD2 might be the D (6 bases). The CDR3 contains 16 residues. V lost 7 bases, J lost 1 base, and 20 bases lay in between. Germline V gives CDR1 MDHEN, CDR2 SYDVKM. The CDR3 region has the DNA TGTGCCAGCACAACATCAGAGGCTAGCGTGTCCTACGAGCAGTACTTC. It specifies CASTTSEASVSYEQYF.

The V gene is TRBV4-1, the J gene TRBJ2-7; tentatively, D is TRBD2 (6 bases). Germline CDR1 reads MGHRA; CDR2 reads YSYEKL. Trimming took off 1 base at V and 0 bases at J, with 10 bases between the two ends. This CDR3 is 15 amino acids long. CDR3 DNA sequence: TGCGCCAGCAGCCAAGGCAGCGGGCCCTCCTACGAGCAGTACTTC. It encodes CASSQGSGPSYEQYF.